The source of this T cell receptor (beta chain) is a study of OX40 agonist ivuxolimab in advanced cancers. Broader study findings: Researchers report that CD8+ T cells had, on average, more expanded clones than CD4+.

Regarding this clone: Antigen specificity is unknown.

This CDR3 is 15 amino acids long. Trimming removed 3 bases at V and 0 bases at J, with 8 bases between. Germline V gene lookup returns CDR1 LNHNV and CDR2 YYDKDF (reference sequence). This table comes from immunoSEQ multiplex PCR, and its TCRdb copy is limited to in-frame clones, with some not included. The sample holds 99,000 or so clones; approximately 80% are singletons and the top ten take 4.5% to 5.5%. The chain joins TRBV15 to TRBJ2-2; the D gene is possibly TRBD1 (5 bases). The sequence was collected from an adult with an advanced solid tumor such as melanoma, head and neck, liver or kidney cancer. The sequenced sample was CD4+ or CD8+ T cells sorted from blood, obtained in a trial of the OX40 agonist ivuxolimab. The CDR3 loop reads CATSSWTPNTGELFF. The CDR3 nucleotides are TGTGCCACCAGCAGCTGGACACCGAACACCGGGGAGCTGTTTTTT.